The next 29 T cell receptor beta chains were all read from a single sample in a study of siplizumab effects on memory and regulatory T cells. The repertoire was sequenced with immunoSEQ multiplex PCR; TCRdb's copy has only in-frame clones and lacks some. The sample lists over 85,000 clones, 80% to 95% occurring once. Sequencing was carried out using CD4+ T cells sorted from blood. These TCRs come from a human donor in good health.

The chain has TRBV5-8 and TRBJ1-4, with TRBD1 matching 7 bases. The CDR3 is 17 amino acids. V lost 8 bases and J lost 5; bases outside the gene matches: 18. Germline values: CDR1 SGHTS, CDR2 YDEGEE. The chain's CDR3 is CASIIGQAAQFNEKLFF. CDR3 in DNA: TGTGCCAGTATAATCGGACAGGCGGCCCAATTCAATGAAAAACTGTTTTTT.

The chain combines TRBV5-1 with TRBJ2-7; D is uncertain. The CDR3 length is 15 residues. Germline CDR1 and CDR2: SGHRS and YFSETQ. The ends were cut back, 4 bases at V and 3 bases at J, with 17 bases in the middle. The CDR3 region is CASSPGVGSHYEQYF. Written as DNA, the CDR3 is TGCGCCAGCAGCCCTGGCGTCGGTTCGCACTACGAGCAGTACTTC. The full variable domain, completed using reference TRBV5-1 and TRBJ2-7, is KAGVTQTPRYLIKTRGQQVTLSCSPISGHRSVSWYQQTPGQGLQFLFEYFSETQRNKGNFPGRFSGRQFSNSRSEMNVSTLELGDSALYLCASSPGVGSHYEQYFGPGTRLTVT.

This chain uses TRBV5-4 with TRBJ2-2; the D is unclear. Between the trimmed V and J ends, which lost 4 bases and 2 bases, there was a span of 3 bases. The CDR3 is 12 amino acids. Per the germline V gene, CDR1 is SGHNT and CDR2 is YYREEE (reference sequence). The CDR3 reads CASSTNTGELFF. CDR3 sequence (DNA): TGTGCCAGCAGCACCAACACCGGGGAGCTGTTTTTT. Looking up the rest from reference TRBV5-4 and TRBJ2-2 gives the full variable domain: ETGVTQSPTHLIKTRGQQVTLRCSSQSGHNTVSWYQQALGQGPQFIFQYYREEENGRGNFPPRFSGLQFPNYSSELNVNALELDDSALYLCASSTNTGELFFGEGSRLTVL.

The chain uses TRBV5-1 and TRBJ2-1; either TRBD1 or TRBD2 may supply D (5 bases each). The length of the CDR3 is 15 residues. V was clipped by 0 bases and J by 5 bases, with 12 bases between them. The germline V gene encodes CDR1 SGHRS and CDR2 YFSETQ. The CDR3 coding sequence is TGCGCCAGCAGCTTGGAGGGGAGCTACAACAATGAGCAGTTCTTC. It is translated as CASSLEGSYNNEQFF.

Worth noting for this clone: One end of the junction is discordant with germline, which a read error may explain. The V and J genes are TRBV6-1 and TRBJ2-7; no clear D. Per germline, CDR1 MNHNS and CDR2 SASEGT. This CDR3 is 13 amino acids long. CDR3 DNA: TGTGCCAGCAGTGAAGTGTTAGGGCCTTCACCAGACTTC. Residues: CASSEVLGPSPDF.

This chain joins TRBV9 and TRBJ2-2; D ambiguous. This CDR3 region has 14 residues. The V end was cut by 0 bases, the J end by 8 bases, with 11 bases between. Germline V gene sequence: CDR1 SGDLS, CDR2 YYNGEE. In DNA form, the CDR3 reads TGTGCCAGCAGCGTAGGCTCTGGACGAGGGGAGCTGTTTTTT. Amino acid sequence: CASSVGSGRGELFF.

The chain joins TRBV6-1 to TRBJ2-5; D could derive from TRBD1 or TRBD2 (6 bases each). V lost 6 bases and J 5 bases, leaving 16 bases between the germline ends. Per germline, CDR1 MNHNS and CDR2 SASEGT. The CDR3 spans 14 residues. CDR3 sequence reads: CASRERGPGETQYF. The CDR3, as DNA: TGTGCCAGCAGGGAACGGGGGCCTGGGGAGACCCAGTACTTC.

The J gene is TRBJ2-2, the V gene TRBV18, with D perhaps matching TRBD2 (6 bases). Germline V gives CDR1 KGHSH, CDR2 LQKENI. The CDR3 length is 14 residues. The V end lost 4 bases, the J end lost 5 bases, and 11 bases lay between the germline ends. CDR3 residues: CASSLAEPTGELFF. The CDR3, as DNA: TGTGCCAGCTCACTAGCGGAGCCAACCGGGGAGCTGTTTTTT.

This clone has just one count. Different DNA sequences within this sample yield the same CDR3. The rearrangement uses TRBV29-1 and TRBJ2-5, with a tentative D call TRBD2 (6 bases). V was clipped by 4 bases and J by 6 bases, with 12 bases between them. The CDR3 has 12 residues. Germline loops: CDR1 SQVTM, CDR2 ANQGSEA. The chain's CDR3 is CSVGAGRQTQYF. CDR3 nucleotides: TGCAGCGTTGGCGCGGGGCGCCAGACCCAGTACTTC.

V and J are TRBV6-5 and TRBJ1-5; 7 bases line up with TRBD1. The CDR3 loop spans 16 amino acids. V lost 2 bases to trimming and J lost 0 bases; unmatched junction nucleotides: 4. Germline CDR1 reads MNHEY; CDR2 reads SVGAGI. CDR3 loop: CASSYGTVNSNQPQHF. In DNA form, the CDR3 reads TGTGCCAGCAGTTACGGGACAGTTAATAGCAATCAGCCCCAGCATTTT.

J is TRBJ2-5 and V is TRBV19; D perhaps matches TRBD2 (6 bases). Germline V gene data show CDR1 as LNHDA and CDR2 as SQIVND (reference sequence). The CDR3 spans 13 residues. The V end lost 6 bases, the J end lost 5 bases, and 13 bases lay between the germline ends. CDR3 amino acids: CASREGHVETQYF. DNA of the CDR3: TGTGCCAGTAGGGAGGGGCATGTCGAGACCCAGTACTTC.

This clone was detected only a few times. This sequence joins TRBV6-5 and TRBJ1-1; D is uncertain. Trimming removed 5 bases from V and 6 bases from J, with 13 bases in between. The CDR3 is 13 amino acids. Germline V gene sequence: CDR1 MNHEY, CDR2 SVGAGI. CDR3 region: CASSLQGRAEAFF. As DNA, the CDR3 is TGTGCCAGCAGTCTTCAAGGTAGGGCTGAAGCTTTCTTT.

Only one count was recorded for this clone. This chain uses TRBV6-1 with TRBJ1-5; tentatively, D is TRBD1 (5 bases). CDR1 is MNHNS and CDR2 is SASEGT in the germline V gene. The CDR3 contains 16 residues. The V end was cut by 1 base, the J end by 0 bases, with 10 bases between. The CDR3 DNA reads TGTGCCAGCAGTGAAGGTAAGGGGTATAGCAATCAGCCCCAGCATTTT. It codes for CASSEGKGYSNQPQHF.

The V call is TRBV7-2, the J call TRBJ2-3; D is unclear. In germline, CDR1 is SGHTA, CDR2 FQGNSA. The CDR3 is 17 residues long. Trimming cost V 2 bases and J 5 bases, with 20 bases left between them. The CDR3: CASSLLPPSPLGDTQYF. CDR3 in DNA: TGTGCCAGCAGCTTATTGCCACCTAGTCCCCTGGGAGATACGCAGTATTTT.

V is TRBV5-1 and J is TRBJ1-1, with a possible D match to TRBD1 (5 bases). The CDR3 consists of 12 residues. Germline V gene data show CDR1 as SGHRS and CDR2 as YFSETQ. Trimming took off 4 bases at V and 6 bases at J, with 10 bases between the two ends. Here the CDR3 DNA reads TGCGCCAGCAGCACAGGAGTTTCTGAAGCTTTCTTT. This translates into CASSTGVSEAFF.

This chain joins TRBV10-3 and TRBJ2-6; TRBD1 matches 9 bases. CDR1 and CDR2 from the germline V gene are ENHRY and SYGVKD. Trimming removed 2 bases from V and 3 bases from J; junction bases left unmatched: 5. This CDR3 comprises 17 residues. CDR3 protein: CAISETGGAGGANVLTF. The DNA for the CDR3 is TGTGCCATCAGTGAGACAGGGGGCGCAGGTGGGGCCAACGTCCTGACTTTC.

Here the CDR3 DNA reads TGTGCCAGCTCACGAACCCAGGTCGGTGGCGCTGAAGCTTTCTTT. This encodes CASSRTQVGGAEAFF. The chain carries TRBV18 and TRBJ1-1; D not resolved. CDR1 and CDR2 from the germline V gene are KGHSH and LQKENI. The CDR3 loop spans 15 amino acids. The V gene lost 4 bases and the J gene lost 6 bases, with 18 bases spanning the gap. Complete variable domain (other parts from reference TRBV18 and TRBJ1-1): NAGVMQNPRHLVRRRGQEARLRCSPMKGHSHVYWYRQLPEEGLKFMVYLQKENIIDESGMPKERFSAEFPKEGPSILRIQQVVRGDSAAYFCASSRTQVGGAEAFFGQGTRLTVV.

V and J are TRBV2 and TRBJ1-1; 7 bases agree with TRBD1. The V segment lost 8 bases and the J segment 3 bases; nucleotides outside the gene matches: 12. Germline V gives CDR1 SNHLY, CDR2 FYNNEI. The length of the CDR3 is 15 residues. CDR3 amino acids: CASETLRGLDTEAFF. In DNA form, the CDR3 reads TGTGCCAGCGAAACTCTTAGGGGGCTGGACACTGAAGCTTTCTTT. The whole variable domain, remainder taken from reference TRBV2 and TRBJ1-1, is EPEVTQTPSHQVTQMGQEVILRCVPISNHLYFYWYRQILGQKVEFLVSFYNNEISEKSEIFDDQFSVERPDGSNFTLKIRSTKLEDSAMYFCASETLRGLDTEAFFGQGTRLTVV.

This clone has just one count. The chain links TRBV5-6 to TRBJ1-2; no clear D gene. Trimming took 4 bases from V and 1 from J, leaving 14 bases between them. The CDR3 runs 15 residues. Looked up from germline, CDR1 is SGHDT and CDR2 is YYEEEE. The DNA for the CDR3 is TGTGCCAGCAGCCCGATAACAGAAAATAACTATGGCTACACCTTC. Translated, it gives CASSPITENNYGYTF.

CDR3 protein: CASSFGDLPTQYF. The CDR3, as DNA: TGTGCCAGCAGTTTCGGTGATCTACCTACGCAGTATTTT. The chain couples TRBV27 to TRBJ2-3; no clear D gene. Trimming shortened V by 3 bases and J by 8 bases, and 12 bases separated the two germline ends. There are 13 residues in the CDR3. Germline CDR1 MNHEY, CDR2 SMNVEV (reference sequence).

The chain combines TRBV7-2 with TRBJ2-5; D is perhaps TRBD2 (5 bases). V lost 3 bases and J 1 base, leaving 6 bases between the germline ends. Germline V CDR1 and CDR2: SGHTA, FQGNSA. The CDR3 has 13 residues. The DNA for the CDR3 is TGTGCCAGCAGCTTGGGGAGCCAAGAGACCCAGTACTTC. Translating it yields CASSLGSQETQYF. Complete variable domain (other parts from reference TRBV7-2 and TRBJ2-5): GAGVSQSPSNKVTEKGKDVELRCDPISGHTALYWYRQSLGQGLEFLIYFQGNSAPDKSGLPSDRFSAERTGGSVSTLTIQRTQQEDSAVYLCASSLGSQETQYFGPGTRLLVL.

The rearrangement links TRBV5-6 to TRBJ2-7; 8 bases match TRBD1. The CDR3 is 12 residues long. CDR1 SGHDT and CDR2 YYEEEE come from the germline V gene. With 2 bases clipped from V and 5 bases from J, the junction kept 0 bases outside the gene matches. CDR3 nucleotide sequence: TGTGCCAGCAGCTTACAGGGGGACGAGCAGTACTTC. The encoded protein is CASSLQGDEQYF.

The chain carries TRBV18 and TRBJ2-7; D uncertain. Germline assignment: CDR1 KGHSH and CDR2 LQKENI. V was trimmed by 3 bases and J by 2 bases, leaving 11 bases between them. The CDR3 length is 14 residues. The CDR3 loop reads CASSPGGETYEQYF. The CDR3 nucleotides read TGTGCCAGCTCACCTGGCGGAGAGACCTACGAGCAGTACTTC.

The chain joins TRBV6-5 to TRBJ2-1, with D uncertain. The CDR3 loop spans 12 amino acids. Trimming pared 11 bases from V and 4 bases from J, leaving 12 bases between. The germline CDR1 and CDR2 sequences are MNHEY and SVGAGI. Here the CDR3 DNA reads TGTGCCTGCGGAGAAGTATACAATGAGCAGTTCTTC. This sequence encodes CACGEVYNEQFF.

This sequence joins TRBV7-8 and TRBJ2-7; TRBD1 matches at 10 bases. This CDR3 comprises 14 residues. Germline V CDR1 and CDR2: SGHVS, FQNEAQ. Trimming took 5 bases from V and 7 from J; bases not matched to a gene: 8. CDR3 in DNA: TGTGCCAGCAGCCAGGGACAGGGGCCGGGTGAGCAGTACTTC. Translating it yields CASSQGQGPGEQYF.

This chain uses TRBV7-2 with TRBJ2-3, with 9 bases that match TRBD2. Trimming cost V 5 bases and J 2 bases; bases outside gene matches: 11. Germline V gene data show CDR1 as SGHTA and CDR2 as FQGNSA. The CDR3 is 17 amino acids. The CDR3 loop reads CASSPETSGRATDTQYF. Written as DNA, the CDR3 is TGTGCCAGCAGCCCAGAGACTAGCGGCCGTGCCACAGATACGCAGTATTTT. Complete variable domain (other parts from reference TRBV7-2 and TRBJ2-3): GAGVSQSPSNKVTEKGKDVELRCDPISGHTALYWYRQSLGQGLEFLIYFQGNSAPDKSGLPSDRFSAERTGGSVSTLTIQRTQQEDSAVYLCASSPETSGRATDTQYFGPGTRLTVL.

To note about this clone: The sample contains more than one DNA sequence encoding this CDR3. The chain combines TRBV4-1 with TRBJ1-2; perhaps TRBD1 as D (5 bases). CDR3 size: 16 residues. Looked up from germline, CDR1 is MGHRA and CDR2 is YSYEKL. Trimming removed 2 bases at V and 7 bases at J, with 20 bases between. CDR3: CASSQSGLSTPGGYTF. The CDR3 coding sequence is TGCGCCAGCAGCCAATCGGGACTCAGCACACCGGGTGGCTACACCTTC.

The CDR3 region is CASSRVDILNTEAFF. CDR3 nucleotides: TGTGCCAGTAGTAGAGTCGACATCCTGAACACTGAAGCTTTCTTT. The chain has TRBV19 and TRBJ1-1; unclear D gene. Germline CDR1 is LNHDA and CDR2 is SQIVND (reference sequence). This CDR3 comprises 15 residues. V shed 4 bases and J shed 0 bases, with 12 bases lying between them.

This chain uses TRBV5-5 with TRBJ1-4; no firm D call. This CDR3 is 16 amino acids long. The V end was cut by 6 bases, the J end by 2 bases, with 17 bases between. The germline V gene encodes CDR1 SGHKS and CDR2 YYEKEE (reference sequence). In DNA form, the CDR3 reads TGTGCCAGCACCATACGCCCGGGTTCGACTAATGAAAAACTGTTTTTT. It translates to CASTIRPGSTNEKLFF.